The source of this T cell receptor (beta chain) is a study of OX40 agonist ivuxolimab in advanced cancers. As for the study in general: From roughly 23 to 90 years was the age range, with a mean of 60 years, and approximately 84% were male.

Sequencing was performed with immunoSEQ multiplex PCR; in TCRdb, only in-frame clones are kept and a portion is missing. Among some 8,000 clones listed, around 87% were seen once. The CDR3 spans 15 residues. Germline values: CDR1 SGHNT, CDR2 YYREEE (reference sequence). V lost 1 base, J lost 2 bases, and 11 bases lay in between. The source of this sequence is an adult with an advanced solid tumor such as melanoma, head and neck, liver or kidney cancer. Specimen: CD4+ or CD8+ T cells sorted from blood, collected in a trial of the OX40 agonist ivuxolimab. The chain links TRBV5-4 to TRBJ2-3, with D possibly being TRBD2 (5 bases). The CDR3 DNA is TGTGCCAGCAGCTTGACTAGTAGGTCCACAGATACGCAGTATTTT. This translates into CASSLTSRSTDTQYF.